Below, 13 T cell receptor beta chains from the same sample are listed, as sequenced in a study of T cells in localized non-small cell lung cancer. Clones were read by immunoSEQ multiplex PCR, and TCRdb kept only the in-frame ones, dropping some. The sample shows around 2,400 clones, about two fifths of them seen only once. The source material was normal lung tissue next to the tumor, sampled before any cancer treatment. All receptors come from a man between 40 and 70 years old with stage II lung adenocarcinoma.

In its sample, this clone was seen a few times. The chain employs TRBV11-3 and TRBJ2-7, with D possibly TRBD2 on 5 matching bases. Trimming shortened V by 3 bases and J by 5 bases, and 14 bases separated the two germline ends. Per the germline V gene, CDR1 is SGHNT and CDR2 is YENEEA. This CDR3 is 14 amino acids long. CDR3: CASSFIGGLNEQYF. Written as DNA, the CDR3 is TGTGCCAGCAGCTTCATCGGCGGGTTGAACGAGCAGTACTTC.

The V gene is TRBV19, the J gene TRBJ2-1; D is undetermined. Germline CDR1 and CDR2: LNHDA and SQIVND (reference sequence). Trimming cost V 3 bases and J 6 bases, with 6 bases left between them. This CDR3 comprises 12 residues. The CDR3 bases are TGTGCCAGTAGTATTACAGTCAATGAGCAGTTCTTC. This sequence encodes CASSITVNEQFF.

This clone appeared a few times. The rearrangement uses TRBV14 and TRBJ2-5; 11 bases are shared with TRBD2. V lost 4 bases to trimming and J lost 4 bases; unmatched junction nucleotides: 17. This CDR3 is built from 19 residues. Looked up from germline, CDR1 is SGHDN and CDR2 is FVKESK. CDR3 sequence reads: CASSLGLAAQGRGGETQYF. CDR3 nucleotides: TGTGCCAGCAGCCTGGGACTAGCGGCCCAGGGCCGGGGGGGAGAGACCCAGTACTTC. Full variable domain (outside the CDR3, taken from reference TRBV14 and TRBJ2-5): EAGVTQFPSHSVIEKGQTVTLRCDPISGHDNLYWYRRVMGKEIKFLLHFVKESKQDESGMPNNRFLAERTGGTYSTLKVQPAELEDSGVYFCASSLGLAAQGRGGETQYFGPGTRLLVL.

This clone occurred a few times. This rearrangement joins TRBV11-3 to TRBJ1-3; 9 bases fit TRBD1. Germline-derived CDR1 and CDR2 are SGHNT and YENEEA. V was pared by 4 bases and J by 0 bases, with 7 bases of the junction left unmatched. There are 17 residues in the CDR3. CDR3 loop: CASSYGGQGLSGNTIYF. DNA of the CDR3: TGTGCCAGCAGCTACGGGGGACAGGGACTCTCTGGAAACACCATATATTTT.

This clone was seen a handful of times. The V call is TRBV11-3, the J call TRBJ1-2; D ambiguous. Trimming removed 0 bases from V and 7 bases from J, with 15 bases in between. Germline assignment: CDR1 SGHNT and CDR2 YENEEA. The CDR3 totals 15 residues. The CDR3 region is CASSLELGILVGYTF. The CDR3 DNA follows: TGTGCCAGCAGCTTAGAGTTGGGGATCCTTGTTGGCTACACCTTC.

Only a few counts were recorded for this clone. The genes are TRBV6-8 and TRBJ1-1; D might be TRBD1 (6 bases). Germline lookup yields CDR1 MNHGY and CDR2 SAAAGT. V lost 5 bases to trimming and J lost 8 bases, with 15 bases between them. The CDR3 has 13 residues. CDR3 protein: CASSHRQAVEAFF. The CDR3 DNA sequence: TGTGCCAGCAGTCATCGACAGGCCGTGGAAGCTTTCTTT.

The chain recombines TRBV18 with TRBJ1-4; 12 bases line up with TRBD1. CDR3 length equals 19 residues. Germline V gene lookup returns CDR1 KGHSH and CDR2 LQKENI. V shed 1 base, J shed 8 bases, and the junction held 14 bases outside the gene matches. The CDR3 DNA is TGTGCCAGCTCACCACTTTTCAGCGACTCCGGGACAGGGGGCGAAAAACTGTTTTTT. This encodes CASSPLFSDSGTGGEKLFF.

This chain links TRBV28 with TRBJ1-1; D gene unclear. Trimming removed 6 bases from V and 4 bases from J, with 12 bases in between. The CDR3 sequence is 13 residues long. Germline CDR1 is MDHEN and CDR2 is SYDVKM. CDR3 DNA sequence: TGTGCCAGCAGCACGATCCCGCTCACTGAAGCTTTCTTT. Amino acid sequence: CASSTIPLTEAFF.

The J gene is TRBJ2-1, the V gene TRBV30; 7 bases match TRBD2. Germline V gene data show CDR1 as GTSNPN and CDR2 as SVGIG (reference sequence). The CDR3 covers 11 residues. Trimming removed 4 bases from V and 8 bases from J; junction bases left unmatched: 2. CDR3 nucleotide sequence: TGTGCCTGGACCGGGGGGTATGAGCAGTTCTTC. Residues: CAWTGGYEQFF. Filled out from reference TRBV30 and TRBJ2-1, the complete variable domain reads SQTIHQWPATLVQPVGSPLSLECTVEGTSNPNLYWYRQAAGRGLQLLFYSVGIGQISSEVPQNLSASRPQDRQFILSSKKLLLSDSGFYLCAWTGGYEQFFGPGTRLTVL.

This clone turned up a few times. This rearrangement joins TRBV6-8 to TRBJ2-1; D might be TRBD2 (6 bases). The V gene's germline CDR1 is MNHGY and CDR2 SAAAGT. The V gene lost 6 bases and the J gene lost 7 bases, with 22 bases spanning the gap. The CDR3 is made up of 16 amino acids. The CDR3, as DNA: TGTGCCAGCAGCCCCGTTATGATTGCGGGGCTAAATGAGCAGTTCTTC. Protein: CASSPVMIAGLNEQFF.

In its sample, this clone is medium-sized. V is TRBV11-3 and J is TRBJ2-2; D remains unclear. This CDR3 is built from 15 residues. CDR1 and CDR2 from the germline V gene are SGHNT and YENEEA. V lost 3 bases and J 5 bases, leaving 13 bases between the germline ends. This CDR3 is CASSLGSSRTGELFF. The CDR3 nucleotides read TGTGCCAGCAGCTTGGGGTCCTCCAGGACCGGGGAGCTGTTTTTT.

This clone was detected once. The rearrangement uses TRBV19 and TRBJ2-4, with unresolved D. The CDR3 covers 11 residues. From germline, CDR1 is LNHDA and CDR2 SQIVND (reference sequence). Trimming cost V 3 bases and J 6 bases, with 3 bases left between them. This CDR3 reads CASSMGNIQYF. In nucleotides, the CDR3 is TGTGCCAGTAGTATGGGAAACATTCAGTACTTC. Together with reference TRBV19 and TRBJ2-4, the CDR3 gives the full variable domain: DGGITQSPKYLFRKEGQNVTLSCEQNLNHDAMYWYRQDPGQGLRLIYYSQIVNDFQKGDIAEGYSVSREKKESFPLTVTSAQKNPTAFYLCASSMGNIQYFGAGTRLSVL.

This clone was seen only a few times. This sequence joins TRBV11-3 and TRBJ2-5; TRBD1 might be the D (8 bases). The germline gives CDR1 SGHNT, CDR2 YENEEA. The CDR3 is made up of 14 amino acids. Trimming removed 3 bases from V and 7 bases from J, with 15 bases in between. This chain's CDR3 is CASSFSSGQGTQYF. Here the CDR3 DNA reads TGTGCCAGCAGCTTCTCTAGCGGACAGGGGACCCAGTACTTC. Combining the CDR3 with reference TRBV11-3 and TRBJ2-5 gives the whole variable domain EAGVVQSPRYKIIEKKQPVAFWCNPISGHNTLYWYLQNLGQGPELLIRYENEEAVDDSQLPKDRFSAERLKGVDSTLKIQPAELGDSAVYLCASSFSSGQGTQYFGPGTRLLVL.